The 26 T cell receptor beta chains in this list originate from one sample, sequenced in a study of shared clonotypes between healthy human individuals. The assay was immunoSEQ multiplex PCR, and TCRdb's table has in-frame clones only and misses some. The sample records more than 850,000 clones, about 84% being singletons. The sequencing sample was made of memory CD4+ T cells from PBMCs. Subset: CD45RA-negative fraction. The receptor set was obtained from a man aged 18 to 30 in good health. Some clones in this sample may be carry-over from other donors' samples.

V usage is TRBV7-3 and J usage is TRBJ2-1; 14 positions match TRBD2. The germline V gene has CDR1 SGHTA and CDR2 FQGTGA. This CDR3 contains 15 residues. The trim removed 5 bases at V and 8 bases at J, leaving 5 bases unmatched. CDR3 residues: CASSLGTSGSDEQFF. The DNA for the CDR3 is TGTGCCAGCAGCCTCGGGACTAGCGGGAGCGATGAGCAGTTCTTC.

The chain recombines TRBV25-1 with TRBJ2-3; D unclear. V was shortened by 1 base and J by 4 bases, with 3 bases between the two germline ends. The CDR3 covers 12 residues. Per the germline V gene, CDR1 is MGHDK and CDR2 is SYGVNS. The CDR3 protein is CASSESPDTQYF. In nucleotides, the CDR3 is TGTGCCAGCAGTGAATCTCCAGATACGCAGTATTTT. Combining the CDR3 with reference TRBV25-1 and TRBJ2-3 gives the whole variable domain EADIYQTPRYLVIGTGKKITLECSQTMGHDKMYWYQQDPGMELHLIHYSYGVNSTEKGDLSSESTVSRIRTEHFPLTLESARPSHTSQYLCASSESPDTQYFGPGTRLTVL.

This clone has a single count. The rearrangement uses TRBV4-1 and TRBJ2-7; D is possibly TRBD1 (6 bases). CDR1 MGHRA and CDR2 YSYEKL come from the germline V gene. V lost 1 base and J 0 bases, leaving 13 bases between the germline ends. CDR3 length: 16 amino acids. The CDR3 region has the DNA TGCGCCAGCAGCCAAGTCCGGGTCAGGGGCTCCTACGAGCAGTACTTC. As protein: CASSQVRVRGSYEQYF.

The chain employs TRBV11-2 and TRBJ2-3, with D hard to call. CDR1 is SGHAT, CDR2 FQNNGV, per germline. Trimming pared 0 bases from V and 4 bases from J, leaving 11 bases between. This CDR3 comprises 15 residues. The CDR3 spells CASSLESPFADTQYF. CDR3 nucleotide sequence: TGTGCCAGCAGCTTAGAATCCCCCTTCGCAGATACGCAGTATTTT.

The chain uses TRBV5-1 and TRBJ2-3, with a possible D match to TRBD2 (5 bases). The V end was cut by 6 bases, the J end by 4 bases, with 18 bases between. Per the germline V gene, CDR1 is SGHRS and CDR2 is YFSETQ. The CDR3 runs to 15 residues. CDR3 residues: CASNLGNGGADTQYF. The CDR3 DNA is TGCGCCAGCAATCTAGGCAACGGAGGCGCAGATACGCAGTATTTT.

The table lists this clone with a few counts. The CDR3 loop reads CAWRMVGVQFF. In DNA, the CDR3 is TGTGCCTGGAGGATGGTAGGGGTCCAGTTCTTC. The rearrangement links TRBV30 to TRBJ2-1; D is perhaps TRBD1 (5 bases). Germline CDR1 is GTSNPN and CDR2 is SVGIG (reference sequence). V lost 3 bases and J 13 bases, leaving 13 bases between the germline ends. The CDR3 length is 11 residues.

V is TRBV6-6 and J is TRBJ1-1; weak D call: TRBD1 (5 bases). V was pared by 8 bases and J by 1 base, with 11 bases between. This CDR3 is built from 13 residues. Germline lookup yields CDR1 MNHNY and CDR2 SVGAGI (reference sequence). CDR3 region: CASAGGENTEAFF. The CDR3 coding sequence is TGTGCCAGCGCTGGGGGGGAGAACACTGAAGCTTTCTTT.

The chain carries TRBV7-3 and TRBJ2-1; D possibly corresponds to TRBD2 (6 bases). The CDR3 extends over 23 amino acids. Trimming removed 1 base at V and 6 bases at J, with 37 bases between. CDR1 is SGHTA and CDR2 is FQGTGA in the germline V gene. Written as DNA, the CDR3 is TGTGCCAGCAGCTTAAGGCGTATCATTCGGCCGCTGGGTTCTAGCGACGCCTCCAATGAGCAGTTCTTC. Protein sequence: CASSLRRIIRPLGSSDASNEQFF.

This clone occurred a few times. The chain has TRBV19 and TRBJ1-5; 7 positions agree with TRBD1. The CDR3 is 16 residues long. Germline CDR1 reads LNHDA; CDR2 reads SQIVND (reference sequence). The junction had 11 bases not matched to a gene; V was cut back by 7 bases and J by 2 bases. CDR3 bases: TGTGCCAGTAATAAACAGGGGATCCTCGGCAATCAGCCCCAGCATTTT. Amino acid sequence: CASNKQGILGNQPQHF.

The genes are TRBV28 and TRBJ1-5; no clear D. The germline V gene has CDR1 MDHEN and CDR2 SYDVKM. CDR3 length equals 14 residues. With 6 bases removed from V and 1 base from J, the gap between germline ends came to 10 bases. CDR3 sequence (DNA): TGTGCCAGCAGAAAAATAGGGAGCAATCAGCCCCAGCATTTT. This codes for CASRKIGSNQPQHF.

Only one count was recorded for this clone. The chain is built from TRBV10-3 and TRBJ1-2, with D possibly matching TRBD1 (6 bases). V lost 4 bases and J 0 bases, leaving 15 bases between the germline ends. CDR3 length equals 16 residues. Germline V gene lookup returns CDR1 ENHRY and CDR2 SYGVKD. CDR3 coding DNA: TGTGCCATCAGTGGGGGACAAGGCGGACCTAACTATGGCTACACCTTC. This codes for CAISGGQGGPNYGYTF.

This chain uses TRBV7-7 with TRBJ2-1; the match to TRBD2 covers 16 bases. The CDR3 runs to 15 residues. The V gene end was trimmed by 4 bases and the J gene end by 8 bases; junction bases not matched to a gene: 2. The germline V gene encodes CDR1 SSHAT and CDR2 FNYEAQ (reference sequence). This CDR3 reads CASSSGTSGRDEQFF. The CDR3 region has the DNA TGTGCCAGCAGCTCCGGGACTAGCGGGAGGGATGAGCAGTTCTTC.

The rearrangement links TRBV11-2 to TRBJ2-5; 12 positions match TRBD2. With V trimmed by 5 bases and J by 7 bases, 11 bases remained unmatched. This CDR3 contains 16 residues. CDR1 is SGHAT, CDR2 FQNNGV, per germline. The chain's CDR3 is CASSRLAGETAGTQYF. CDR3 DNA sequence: TGTGCCAGCAGCAGACTAGCGGGAGAGACCGCGGGGACCCAGTACTTC.

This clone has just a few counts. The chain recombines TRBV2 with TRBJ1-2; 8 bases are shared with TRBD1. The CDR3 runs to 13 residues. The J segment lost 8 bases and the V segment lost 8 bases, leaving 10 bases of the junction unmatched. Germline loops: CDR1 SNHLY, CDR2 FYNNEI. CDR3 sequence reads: CASGQGPAEGYTF. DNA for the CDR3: TGTGCCAGCGGACAGGGCCCGGCAGAAGGCTACACCTTC.

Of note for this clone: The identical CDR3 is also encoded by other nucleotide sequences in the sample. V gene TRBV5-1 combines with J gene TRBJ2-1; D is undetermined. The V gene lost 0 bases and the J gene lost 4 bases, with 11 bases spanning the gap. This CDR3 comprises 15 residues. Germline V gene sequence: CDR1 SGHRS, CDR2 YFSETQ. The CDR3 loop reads CASSLAGRDYNEQFF. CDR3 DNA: TGCGCCAGCAGCTTGGCTGGCAGAGATTACAATGAGCAGTTCTTC. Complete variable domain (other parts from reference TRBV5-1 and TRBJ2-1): KAGVTQTPRYLIKTRGQQVTLSCSPISGHRSVSWYQQTPGQGLQFLFEYFSETQRNKGNFPGRFSGRQFSNSRSEMNVSTLELGDSALYLCASSLAGRDYNEQFFGPGTRLTVL.

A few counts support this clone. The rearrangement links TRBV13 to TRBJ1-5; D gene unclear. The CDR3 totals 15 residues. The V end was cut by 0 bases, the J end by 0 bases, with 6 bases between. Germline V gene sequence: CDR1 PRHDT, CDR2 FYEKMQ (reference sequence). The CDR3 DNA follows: TGTGCCAGCAGCTTAGGCCTGAATAGCAATCAGCCCCAGCATTTT. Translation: CASSLGLNSNQPQHF.

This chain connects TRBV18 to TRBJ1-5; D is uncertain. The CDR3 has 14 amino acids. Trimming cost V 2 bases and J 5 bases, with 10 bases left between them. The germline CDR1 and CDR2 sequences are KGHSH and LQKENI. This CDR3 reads CASSPAPEHQPQHF. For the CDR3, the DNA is TGTGCCAGCTCACCAGCCCCGGAGCATCAGCCCCAGCATTTT. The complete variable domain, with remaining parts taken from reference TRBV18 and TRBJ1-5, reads NAGVMQNPRHLVRRRGQEARLRCSPMKGHSHVYWYRQLPEEGLKFMVYLQKENIIDESGMPKERFSAEFPKEGPSILRIQQVVRGDSAAYFCASSPAPEHQPQHFGDGTRLSIL.

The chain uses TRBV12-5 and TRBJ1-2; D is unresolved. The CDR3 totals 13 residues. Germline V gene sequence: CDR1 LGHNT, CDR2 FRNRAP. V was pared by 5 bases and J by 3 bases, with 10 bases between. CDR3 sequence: CASGPDDDYGYTF. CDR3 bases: TGTGCTAGTGGTCCCGACGATGACTATGGCTACACCTTC.

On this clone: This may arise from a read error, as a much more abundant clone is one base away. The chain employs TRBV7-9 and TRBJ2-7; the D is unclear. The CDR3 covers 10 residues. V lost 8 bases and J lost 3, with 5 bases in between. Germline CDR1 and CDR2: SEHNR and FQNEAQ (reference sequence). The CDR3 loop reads CASGNYEQYF. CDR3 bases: TGTGCCAGCGGGAACTACGAGCAGTACTTC.

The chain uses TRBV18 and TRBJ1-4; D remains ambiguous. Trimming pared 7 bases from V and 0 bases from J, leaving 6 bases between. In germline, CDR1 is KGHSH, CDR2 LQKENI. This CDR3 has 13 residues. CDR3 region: CASYRSTNEKLFF. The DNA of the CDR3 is TGTGCCAGCTACAGATCAACTAATGAAAAACTGTTTTTT.

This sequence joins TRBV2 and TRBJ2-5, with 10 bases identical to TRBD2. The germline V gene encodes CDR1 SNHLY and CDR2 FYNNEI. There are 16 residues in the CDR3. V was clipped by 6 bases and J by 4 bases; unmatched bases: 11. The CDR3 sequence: CASRAALAGVGETQYF. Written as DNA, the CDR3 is TGTGCCAGCAGAGCTGCCCTAGCGGGAGTAGGAGAGACCCAGTACTTC.

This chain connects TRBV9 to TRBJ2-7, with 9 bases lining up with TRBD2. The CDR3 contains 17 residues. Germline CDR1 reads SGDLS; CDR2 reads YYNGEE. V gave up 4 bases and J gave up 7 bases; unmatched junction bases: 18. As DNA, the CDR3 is TGTGCCAGCAGCACGAGAGATAGCGGGAGAAGGGTGGGGGAGCAGTACTTC. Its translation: CASSTRDSGRRVGEQYF.

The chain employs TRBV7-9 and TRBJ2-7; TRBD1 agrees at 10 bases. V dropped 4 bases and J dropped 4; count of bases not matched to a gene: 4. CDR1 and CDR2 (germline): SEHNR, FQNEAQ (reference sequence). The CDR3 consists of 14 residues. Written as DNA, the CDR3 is TGTGCCAGCAGCTCCGGGACAGGGGTTTACGAGCAGTACTTC. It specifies CASSSGTGVYEQYF.

The CDR3 DNA reads as TGTGCCAGCAGCTTAGGCCACAGGGGCCCTATAGGGAATGGCTACACCTTC. Translation gives CASSLGHRGPIGNGYTF. The V and J genes are TRBV7-6 and TRBJ1-2; 7 nucleotides line up with TRBD1. The CDR3 consists of 17 residues. Trimming removed 1 base from V and 6 bases from J; junction bases left unmatched: 14. The germline V gene has CDR1 SGHVS and CDR2 FNYEAQ.

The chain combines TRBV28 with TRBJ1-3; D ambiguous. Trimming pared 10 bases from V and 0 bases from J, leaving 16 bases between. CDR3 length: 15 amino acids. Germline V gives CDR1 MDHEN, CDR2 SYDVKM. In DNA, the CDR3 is TGTGCCACCACCGAGAAGACAAACTCTGGAAACACCATATATTTT. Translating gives CATTEKTNSGNTIYF.

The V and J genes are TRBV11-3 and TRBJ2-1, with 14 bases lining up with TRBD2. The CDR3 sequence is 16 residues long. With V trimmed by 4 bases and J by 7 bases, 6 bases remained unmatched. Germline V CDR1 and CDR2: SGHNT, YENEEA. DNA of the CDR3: TGTGCCAGCAGCTCCCGTCGACTAGCGGGAGGGAATGAGCAGTTCTTC. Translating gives CASSSRRLAGGNEQFF.